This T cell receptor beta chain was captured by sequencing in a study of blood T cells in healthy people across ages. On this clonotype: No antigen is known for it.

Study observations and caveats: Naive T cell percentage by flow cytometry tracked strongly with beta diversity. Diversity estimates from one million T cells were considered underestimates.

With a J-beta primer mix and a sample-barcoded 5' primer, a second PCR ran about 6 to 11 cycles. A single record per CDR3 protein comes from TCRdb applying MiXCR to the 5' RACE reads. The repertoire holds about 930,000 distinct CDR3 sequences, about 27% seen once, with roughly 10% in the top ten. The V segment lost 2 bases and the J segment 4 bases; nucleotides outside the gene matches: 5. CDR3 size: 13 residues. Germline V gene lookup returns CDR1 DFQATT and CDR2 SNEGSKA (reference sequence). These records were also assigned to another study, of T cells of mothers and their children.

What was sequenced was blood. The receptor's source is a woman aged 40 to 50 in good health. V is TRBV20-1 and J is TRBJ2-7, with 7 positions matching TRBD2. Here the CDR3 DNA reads TGCAGTGCTAGACCCGGGGGACTATACGAGCAGTACTTC. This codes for CSARPGGLYEQYF.